The entry below describes one TCR beta chain. Its antigen target is currently unknown. Base qualities are not at hand, and no much larger clone is one base apart. Taken with the paper, the label for treatment or condition translates to: about 20 received Ad26.COV2.S at low or high dose, single or two shots; about 5 received placebo; per-sample allocation not given. Repertoires of vaccine and placebo recipients were sequenced from samples collected on day 63 after the first injection. Cohort 1b enrolled 20 to 30 adults aged 18-55 years at a single site in Boston, USA, between 29 July and 7 August 2020. Ad26.COV2.S was a replication-incompetent adenovirus type 26 vector expressing a prefusion-stabilized SARS-CoV-2 spike protein from the original Wuhan strain. The germline V gene (reference sequence) gives CDR1 as MNHEY and CDR2 as SMNVEV. At the junction V is shortened by 10 bases and J by 3 bases, with 14 bases in between. From cysteine to phenylalanine, the CDR3 is 13 amino acids long. The DNA shown is the 39-base CDR3, in frame from base 1.

The immunoSEQ Assay was the method used to sequence TCRbeta CDR3 regions. After extraction, genomic DNA underwent amplification by bias-controlled multiplex PCR, followed by high-throughput sequencing. The original pipeline was this. To quantify the absolute abundance of every unique TCRbeta CDR3 region, sequences were collapsed and filtered. T cell fraction was estimated by normalizing TCRbeta template counts to usable DNA, with usable DNA measured through amplification of reference genes found in all nucleated cells. Repertoire TCRs were annotated as SARS-CoV-2-specific by exact matching of V gene, CDR3 amino acid sequence and J gene to a known reactive TCR set. MIRA supplied the reference SARS-CoV-2 TCR set, which was filtered for enrichment in COVID-19-positive ImmuneCODE repertoires so that public or cross-reactive TCRs were removed. Based on the MIRA antigens, annotated TCRs were further analysed at the level of specific ORF or position within ORF. Depth was the summed frequency of annotated unique rearrangements, while breadth was defined as annotated unique rearrangements over total unique productive rearrangements. Two-sided Wilcoxon rank-sum tests were used to compare TCR breadth between groups. Not all clones reach the TCRdb copy of this immuneACCESS table, which keeps in-frame sequences only. Checked studies attribute under half of the gap to unresolved V genes and leave the rest unexplained. D and trimming were read from the DNA, whereas the V and J calls and clone size are those reported in that table. The sample records roughly 240,000 clones, approximately 90% of which are singletons. The top ten clones comprise about 10% of the sample.

This entry belongs to a study of Ad26.COV2.S vaccination and SARS-CoV-2 variants (dated by TCRdb to the early 2020s). For the study in its entirety: Donors in the vaccine arm were drawn from COV1001, a phase I-IIa trial of Ad26.COV2.S in healthy adults that was multicentre, randomized, double-blind and placebo-controlled. Ad26.COV2.S was administered intramuscularly at a dose of 5x10^10 or 1x10^11 viral particles, either as one shot or as two shots given 56 days apart. TCRbeta repertoire sequencing served as the tool for gauging how specific and how broad the SARS-CoV-2-reactive T cell receptors were following Ad26.COV2.S vaccination. The TCR-sequenced set comprised approximately 30 samples: around 20 Ad26.COV2.S vaccine recipients, 5 placebo recipients and 8 SARS-CoV-2 convalescent individuals. Participants in the trial were split at random into five groups of five each, receiving low-dose or high-dose Ad26.COV2.S once or twice, or else placebo on both occasions. Investigators did not know the trial group allocation while performing experiments and assessing outcomes.

What the authors observed across the whole study: The study lacked the statistical power to compare responses across vaccine doses or regimens. The authors noted that the TCR breadth and depth analyses may have underestimated total T cell responses. Non-spike TCR breadth was comparable between vaccine and placebo recipients, consistent with the vaccine containing only spike. Ad26.COV2.S recipients had higher spike-specific TCR breadth than placebo recipients (P = 0.0014). After vaccination, spike-specific CD8+ and CD4+ T cell responses were reported to show substantial breadth.

The sequenced sample was peripheral blood, obtained in a trial of Ad26.COV2.S vaccine versus placebo. The receptor comes from a person aged 18-65 years who received the Ad26.COV2.S COVID-19 vaccine or a placebo. The rearranged chain carries TRBV27 and TRBJ2-3, and TRBD2 may be the D gene, going by 6 matching bases. The DNA sequence is as follows: TGTGCCAAGGAGGGTCTAAGTACAGATACGCAGTATTTT. Translated, this is CAKEGLSTDTQYF.